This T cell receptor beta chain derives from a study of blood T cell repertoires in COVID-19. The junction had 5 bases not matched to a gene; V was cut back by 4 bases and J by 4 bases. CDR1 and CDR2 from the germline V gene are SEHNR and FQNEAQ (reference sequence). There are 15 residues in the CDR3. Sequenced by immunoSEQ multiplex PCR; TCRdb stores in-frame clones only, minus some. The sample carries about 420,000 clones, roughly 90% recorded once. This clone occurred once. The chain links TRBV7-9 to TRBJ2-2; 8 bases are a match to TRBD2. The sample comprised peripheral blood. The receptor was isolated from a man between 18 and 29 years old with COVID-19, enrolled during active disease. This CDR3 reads CASSYLRGGTGELFF. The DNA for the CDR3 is TGTGCCAGCAGCTATCTTCGGGGGGGCACCGGGGAGCTGTTTTTT.